The 26 T cell receptor beta chains reported below all come from one sample, sequenced in a study of T cells after yellow fever vaccination. TCRdb independently ran MiXCR on the 5' RACE reads; one entry per CDR3 protein. The sample contains approximately 300,000 distinct CDR3 sequences, around 10% of which appear only once. This specimen was CD4+ T cells sorted from PBMCs, taken 45 days after the yellow fever booster vaccination. The receptors were gathered from a man between 18 and 35 years old who received the YFV17D yellow fever vaccine.

This clonotype has more than one count but fewer than ten. This chain uses TRBV12-3 or TRBV12-4 with TRBJ2-7, with TRBD1 matching 8 bases. CDR3 size: 13 residues. V lost 8 bases to trimming and J lost 6 bases; unmatched junction nucleotides: 9. CDR3 protein: CASRPGQAGEQYF. CDR3 in DNA: TGTGCCAGCCGTCCGGGACAGGCGGGCGAGCAGTACTTC.

In this sample, this clonotype turned up many times. The rearrangement uses TRBV3-1 and TRBJ2-5; 11 positions agree with TRBD2. CDR1 is LGHDT and CDR2 is YNNKEL in the germline V gene (reference sequence). V lost 5 bases and J lost 3; bases outside the gene matches: 8. There are 16 residues in the CDR3. CDR3 nucleotide sequence: TGTGCCAGCAGCGCCGCTTTAGCGGGGGGGAAAGAGACCCAGTACTTC. It yields the protein CASSAALAGGKETQYF.

This clonotype was observed a handful of times. The chain is built from TRBV11-2 and TRBJ2-7; 8 nucleotides agree with TRBD1. The germline V gene encodes CDR1 SGHAT and CDR2 FQNNGV. Trimming took 5 bases from V and 12 from J; bases not matched to a gene: 12. The CDR3 extends over 13 amino acids. Written as DNA, the CDR3 is TGTGCCAGCAGCCCACCCCCCTGGGACAGGCTGTACGTC. This gives the protein CASSPPPWDRLYV.

Concerning this clonotype: The junction shows a germline mismatch at one end, possibly a read error. This chain connects TRBV7-9 to TRBJ1-1; no definite D call. This CDR3 region has 12 residues. Germline assignment: CDR1 SEHNR and CDR2 FQNEAQ (reference sequence). The CDR3 sequence: CASSLAPRYLLF. DNA for the CDR3: TGTGCCAGCAGCTTAGCGCCCAGGTACTTGCTCTTT.

The gene calls are TRBV9 and TRBJ2-5; unclear D gene. The V gene's germline CDR1 is SGDLS and CDR2 YYNGEE. The CDR3 runs to 13 residues. With 0 bases removed from V and 4 bases from J, the gap between germline ends came to 7 bases. The CDR3 region has the DNA TGTGCCAGCAGCGTAGGACTCCTAGAGACCCAGTACTTC. Residues: CASSVGLLETQYF.

This clonotype was detected only a few times. The V and J genes are TRBV9 and TRBJ2-5, with 9 nucleotides matching TRBD2. Germline CDR1 is SGDLS and CDR2 is YYNGEE. The CDR3 totals 15 residues. The V gene end was trimmed by 0 bases and the J gene end by 5 bases; junction bases not matched to a gene: 5. This chain's CDR3 is CASSVVLAGKETQYF. CDR3 DNA sequence: TGTGCCAGCAGCGTAGTGCTAGCGGGGAAGGAGACCCAGTACTTC.

The CDR3 DNA reads as TGCGCCAGCGCGTCAATGGCTAGCGGAAACAATGAGCAGTTCTTC. This sequence encodes CASASMASGNNEQFF. V gene TRBV5-1 combines with J gene TRBJ2-1, with 7 bases matching TRBD2. Germline CDR1 and CDR2: SGHRS and YFSETQ. This CDR3 has 15 amino acids. Losses at the gene ends were 7 bases for V and 5 bases for J; bases not matched to a gene: 12.

This clonotype has more than one count but fewer than ten. The chain combines TRBV7-9 with TRBJ1-2; 8 nucleotides match TRBD1. Germline CDR1 reads SEHNR; CDR2 reads FQNEAQ (reference sequence). J gave up 9 bases and V 5 bases, and 8 bases lay outside the gene matches. There are 13 residues in the CDR3. CDR3 protein: CASSQTGVWSYTF. DNA of the CDR3: TGTGCCAGCAGCCAGACAGGGGTGTGGAGCTACACCTTC.

This clonotype has just a few counts. This chain connects TRBV7-8 to TRBJ2-1; D perhaps matches TRBD2 (5 bases). The CDR3 totals 16 residues. Looked up from germline, CDR1 is SGHVS and CDR2 is FQNEAQ. Trimming stripped 5 bases from V and 1 base from J, with 15 bases between. CDR3 DNA: TGTGCCAGCAGCCGGAAGCGGAGTCTTTCCTACAATGAGCAGTTCTTC. It encodes CASSRKRSLSYNEQFF.

This clonotype appeared many times. The chain carries TRBV5-1 and TRBJ2-3; possibly TRBD1 for D (5 bases). Trimming shortened V by 2 bases and J by 1 base, and 11 bases separated the two germline ends. Germline V gene sequence: CDR1 SGHRS, CDR2 YFSETQ. This CDR3 is 15 amino acids long. The DNA for the CDR3 is TGCGCCAGCAGCTTCGGACACTGGGGCACAGATACGCAGTATTTT. Its translation: CASSFGHWGTDTQYF. Looking up the rest from reference TRBV5-1 and TRBJ2-3 gives the full variable domain: KAGVTQTPRYLIKTRGQQVTLSCSPISGHRSVSWYQQTPGQGLQFLFEYFSETQRNKGNFPGRFSGRQFSNSRSEMNVSTLELGDSALYLCASSFGHWGTDTQYFGPGTRLTVL.

The chain has TRBV3-1 and TRBJ1-6; D might be TRBD1 (5 bases). This CDR3 region has 18 residues. V was shortened by 1 base and J by 8 bases, with 21 bases between the two germline ends. Germline V gives CDR1 LGHDT, CDR2 YNNKEL (reference sequence). The CDR3 coding sequence is TGTGCCAGCAGCCAAGTACGTCGTACGGGACTCTTGGATTCACCCCTCCACTTT. This sequence encodes CASSQVRRTGLLDSPLHF.

A few counts support this clonotype. The rearrangement links TRBV15 to TRBJ2-3; no clear D. V was cut by 0 bases and J by 6 bases, with 16 bases left in between. Germline CDR1 LNHNV, CDR2 YYDKDF (reference sequence). The CDR3 runs 16 residues. CDR3 in amino acids: CATSRDRGYSVDTQYF. Here the CDR3 DNA reads TGTGCCACCAGCAGAGATCGAGGTTATAGTGTGGATACGCAGTATTTT.

This chain links TRBV4-1 with TRBJ2-5; D unclear. V lost 0 bases to trimming and J lost 2 bases, with 7 bases between them. The CDR3 contains 14 residues. Germline CDR1 is MGHRA and CDR2 is YSYEKL. CDR3 nucleotide sequence: TGCGCCAGCAGCCAAGATGGGAATCAAGAGACCCAGTACTTC. Its protein product is CASSQDGNQETQYF.

V is TRBV5-1 and J is TRBJ2-1; 11 bases map to TRBD2. The CDR3 is 15 amino acids. V lost 4 bases and J lost 4; bases outside the gene matches: 4. Per the germline V gene, CDR1 is SGHRS and CDR2 is YFSETQ. CDR3 amino acids: CASSAGTSGYNEQFF. CDR3 nucleotide sequence: TGCGCCAGCAGCGCCGGGACTAGCGGTTACAATGAGCAGTTCTTC.

The V call is TRBV29-1, the J call TRBJ1-1; D is unresolved. Trimming removed 7 bases from V and 1 base from J, with 16 bases in between. This CDR3 comprises 14 residues. In germline, CDR1 is SQVTM, CDR2 ANQGSEA. The CDR3 DNA follows: TGCAGCGCCAAGGAAAGGTGGTGGAACACTGAAGCTTTCTTT. Translation: CSAKERWWNTEAFF.

This clonotype was counted a few times. V and J are TRBV30 and TRBJ2-4; D may correspond to TRBD1 or TRBD2 (6 bases each). The CDR3 runs 12 residues. V shed 6 bases and J shed 5 bases, with 11 bases lying between them. In germline, CDR1 is GTSNPN, CDR2 SVGIG (reference sequence). This chain's CDR3 is CACTRGENIQYF. For the CDR3, the DNA is TGTGCCTGTACAAGGGGGGAAAACATTCAGTACTTC.

This clonotype was detected only a few times. The chain recombines TRBV6-5 with TRBJ2-3, with a tentative D call TRBD2 (6 bases). Trimming left V 5 bases short and J 1 base short, with 13 bases between. CDR1 and CDR2 (germline): MNHEY, SVGAGI. The CDR3 runs 15 residues. The CDR3: CASSPRGFGTDTQYF. Here the CDR3 DNA reads TGTGCCAGCAGTCCCCGGGGGTTTGGCACAGATACGCAGTATTTT.

The rearrangement uses TRBV5-1 and TRBJ2-7; D is uncertain. The germline V gene encodes CDR1 SGHRS and CDR2 YFSETQ. V gave up 4 bases and J gave up 2 bases, with 10 bases separating them. The CDR3 loop spans 13 amino acids. The CDR3 loop reads CASSVDGTYEQYV. The CDR3 nucleotides read TGCGCCAGCAGCGTCGACGGCACCTACGAGCAGTACGTC.

The CDR3 loop reads CASSLQQGIGDNEQFF. The CDR3 nucleotides read TGCGCCAGCAGCCTGCAACAGGGCATAGGCGACAATGAGCAGTTCTTC. V usage is TRBV5-1 and J usage is TRBJ2-1; D is perhaps TRBD1 (6 bases). Germline CDR1 and CDR2: SGHRS and YFSETQ. The CDR3 sequence is 16 residues long. V lost 4 bases and J lost 5, with 19 bases in between.

The chain is built from TRBV28 and TRBJ2-2; weak D call: TRBD1 (5 bases). CDR1 MDHEN and CDR2 SYDVKM come from the germline V gene. Trimming took 8 bases from V and 6 from J, leaving 7 bases between them. The CDR3 consists of 11 residues. CDR3 nucleotides: TGTGCCAGCGCAGGGTCCGGGGAGCTGTTTTTT. Amino acid sequence: CASAGSGELFF. Using reference TRBV28 and TRBJ2-2 for the parts outside the CDR3, the full variable domain is DVKVTQSSRYLVKRTGEKVFLECVQDMDHENMFWYRQDPGLGLRLIYFSYDVKMKEKGDIPEGYSVSREKKERFSLILESASTNQTSMYLCASAGSGELFFGEGSRLTVL.

The chain employs TRBV6-6 and TRBJ1-2; 8 bases align to TRBD1. The V and J ends lost 6 bases and 4 bases, in that order; junction bases with no gene match: 7. Germline CDR1 MNHNY, CDR2 SVGAGI (reference sequence). There are 14 residues in the CDR3. CDR3 bases: TGTGCCAGCAGCGAAACCGGACAGGGCTATGGCTACACCTTC. It encodes CASSETGQGYGYTF.

This clonotype was recorded a few times. The CDR3: CASSLVRLAGQETQYF. The CDR3 DNA reads TGTGCCAGCAGCTTAGTCCGACTAGCGGGTCAAGAGACCCAGTACTTC. J is TRBJ2-5 and V is TRBV11-2, with TRBD2 matching over 10 bases. V was clipped by 1 base and J by 2 bases; unmatched bases: 4. This CDR3 comprises 16 residues. Germline loops: CDR1 SGHAT, CDR2 FQNNGV. Drawing the rest from reference TRBV11-2 and TRBJ2-5, the complete variable domain is EAGVAQSPRYKIIEKRQSVAFWCNPISGHATLYWYQQILGQGPKLLIQFQNNGVVDDSQLPKDRFSAERLKGVDSTLKIQPAKLEDSAVYLCASSLVRLAGQETQYFGPGTRLLVL.

The rearrangement joins TRBV4-1 to TRBJ1-2, with 7 bases identical to TRBD1. CDR3 length equals 16 residues. Per the germline V gene, CDR1 is MGHRA and CDR2 is YSYEKL. The trim removed 1 base at V and 1 base at J, leaving 6 bases unmatched. The DNA for the CDR3 is TGCGCCAGCAGCCAAGGACGGGACAGCATTAACTATGGCTACACCTTC. Amino acid sequence: CASSQGRDSINYGYTF.

The chain couples TRBV12-3 or TRBV12-4 to TRBJ2-4; 7 bases agree with TRBD1. The trim removed 2 bases at V and 7 bases at J, leaving 5 bases unmatched. This CDR3 is built from 14 residues. The DNA of the CDR3 is TGTGCCAGCAGTTTAAGACAGGGTGCTAACATTCAGTACTTC. Translated, it gives CASSLRQGANIQYF.

V is TRBV6-6 and J is TRBJ2-6; D perhaps matches TRBD2 (6 bases). CDR1 MNHNY and CDR2 SVGAGI come from the germline V gene (reference sequence). This CDR3 comprises 13 residues. The V end was cut by 11 bases, the J end by 0 bases, with 8 bases between. CDR3 in DNA: TGTGCCGGACTAAACTCTGGGGCCAACGTCCTGACTTTC. Protein: CAGLNSGANVLTF.

This chain connects TRBV10-3 to TRBJ2-5; tentative D call: TRBD2 (6 bases). CDR1 is ENHRY, CDR2 SYGVKD, per germline. V was pared by 4 bases and J by 0 bases, with 12 bases between. The CDR3 sequence is 15 residues long. CDR3 protein: CAISGTAGYQETQYF. DNA of the CDR3: TGTGCCATCAGTGGGACGGCGGGGTACCAAGAGACCCAGTACTTC.